This T cell receptor beta chain was captured in a study of blood T cells in healthy people across ages (dated by TCRdb to between 2014 and 2016). Study-level background: In model experiments, template switching captured about one uniquely barcoded TCR beta cDNA molecule for every two T cells. The donors were split into four age groups: young (average roughly 15 years), middle-aged (around 40), aged (approximately 60) and long-lived (over 80). Age-related changes in TCR beta repertoire diversity were measured in the study by deep sequencing normalized with unique cDNA molecular identifiers. Donors of different ages were randomly distributed across sequencing lanes to avoid experimental bias. Using the same blood draw, the study looked at two additional independent replicas of 1 million unique cDNA reads for two donors, one aged 18 to 29 and the other aged 80 or older.

The study at large found these results: There was a strong correlation between observed TCR beta diversity and the percentage of naive T cells measured by flow cytometry. Compared with the aged group, the long-lived group had more naive CD4+ T cells, fewer expanded clones and increased TCR diversity, suggesting age selection. Estimates of total diversity from one million sequenced T cells were regarded as lower bounds and underestimates. Because profiling used bulk unsorted PBMCs, naive and antigen-experienced compartments could not be compared conclusively. The CMV infection status of donors was not known, potentially confounding age-related changes in expanded clonotypes. As age increased, observed TCR beta diversity per million T cells dropped in a roughly linear way, and a significant reduction was already evident by age about 40.

The library was produced with 5' RACE. Sequencing took place on an Illumina HiSeq 2500. A second PCR of 7 to 11 cycles was run with a J-beta primer mix and a sample-barcoded 5' primer. A unique molecular identifier was introduced onto each TCR beta cDNA molecule by a template-switch 5' adaptor carrying 12 random nucleotides. At least 3 million CDR3-containing paired-end reads were obtained from each sample. First-strand cDNA was synthesized from all RNA with the Mint cDNA synthesis kit, primed by a TRBC-specific oligonucleotide. Following uracil-DNA glycosylase treatment, a first 18-cycle PCR with universal primers M1SS and BC2_uni_R was performed on all cDNA. From the authors' description of their analysis: Each sample was normalized by randomly selecting 1 million high-quality reads, each carrying a distinct molecular identifier. Instead of being binned into consensus sequences, reads that shared molecular identifiers were thrown out. MiTCR, set to a Q25 quality threshold and the strictest error-elimination algorithm, was used for CDR3 identification, clonotype clustering and error correction. A nonparametric unseen species model with Euler transformation was used to estimate a lower bound on total TCR beta diversity. TCRdb reprocessing: public reads trimmed at Q25 with fastp, clones called with MiXCR, in-frame beta chains kept. Each CDR3 protein appears once, grouped with its most common genes and DNA. The V and J calls, along with clone size, are taken from TCRdb and not from the paper's own processing. The sample has 780,000 or so distinct CDR3 sequences on record, about 61% of them singletons. The ten largest make up under 30% of the sample.

Points on this clonotype: Its binding antigen is unknown. Nothing much larger sits one base from this clone, and base qualities are not available.

The 40 or so donors, aged about 6 to 95 years, were systemically healthy Caucasian individuals from Russia. Each donor gave 8 to 10 milliliters of peripheral blood, drawn into EDTA-treated Vacutainer tubes. Ficoll-Paque density-gradient centrifugation was used to isolate PBMCs, with at least 6.5 million per sample. Trizol reagent was used to extract total RNA from PBMCs, with at least 6 micrograms per sample. For every donor, flow cytometry on a PBMC aliquot measured the percentage of naive CD45RAhigh/CD27high T cells. The CDR3 runs 16 amino acids, cysteine and phenylalanine included. Left in the record is the CDR3 DNA by itself, 48 bases read in frame from the first base. CDR1 and CDR2 were assigned from the germline V gene as SGHTA and FQGTGA. Relative to germline, V is missing 5 bases and J is missing 9 bases, with 11 bases of the junction outside any gene match.

This clonotype was sampled from a man aged 40-50 years in good health. Sequenced input: blood. The rearrangement joined TRBV7-3 to TRBJ2-1, and 12 junction bases match TRBD2. The encoded CDR3 is CASSPAASGRASEQFF. The DNA is TGTGCCAGCAGCCCCGCAGCTAGCGGGAGGGCTTCTGAGCAGTTCTTC.